Listed here are 21 T cell receptor beta chains from one sample, sequenced in a study of blood T cells in healthy people across ages. Using a J-beta primer mix together with a sample-barcoded 5' primer, a second PCR was run for roughly 7 to 12 cycles. TCRdb recomputed calls from the 5' RACE reads with MiXCR, one row per CDR3 protein. The data contain just under 550,000 distinct CDR3 sequences, 20% to 30% of them singletons. These records were also assigned to another study, of T cells of mothers and their children.

Sequencing input: blood. The receptors originated from a boy aged 5-17 years in good health.

This clonotype was seen a handful of times. One junction end disagrees with the germline gene, perhaps due to a read error. The gene calls are TRBV3-1 and TRBJ2-7; the D gene is possibly TRBD2 (5 bases). The CDR3 length is 15 residues. Germline V lookup: CDR1 LGHDT, CDR2 YNNKEL (reference sequence). The CDR3 DNA reads TGTGCCAGCAGCCAAGATCTGACTAACTCCTGCGAGCAGTACTTC. Its protein is CASSQDLTNSCEQYF.

The rearrangement links TRBV29-1 to TRBJ2-1, with a tentative D call TRBD2 (5 bases). Germline-derived CDR1 and CDR2 are SQVTM and ANQGSEA. This CDR3 spans 19 amino acids. Trimming stripped 8 bases from V and 1 base from J, with 30 bases between. The CDR3 loop reads CSSWTPTFYRRRSYNEQFF. CDR3 nucleotides: TGCAGCTCGTGGACTCCTACCTTCTACCGGCGGAGATCCTACAATGAGCAGTTCTTC.

This clonotype turned up a few times. V and J are TRBV9 and TRBJ2-5, with TRBD2 matching 9 bases. Germline CDR1 is SGDLS and CDR2 is YYNGEE. Losses at the gene ends were 0 bases for V and 3 bases for J; bases not matched to a gene: 9. This CDR3 spans 17 amino acids. CDR3 sequence: CASSVGGGAGGKETQYF. The DNA for the CDR3 is TGTGCCAGCAGCGTAGGCGGGGGGGCCGGTGGAAAAGAGACCCAGTACTTC.

V usage is TRBV6-5 and J usage is TRBJ1-1; D call uncertain. V lost 6 bases, J lost 3 bases, and 11 bases lay in between. Germline V gene sequence: CDR1 MNHEY, CDR2 SVGAGI. This CDR3 has 13 amino acids. CDR3 region: CASRSPGDTEAFF. CDR3 nucleotides: TGTGCCAGCAGGTCCCCTGGCGACACTGAAGCTTTCTTT.

This clonotype was detected only a few times. The chain recombines TRBV4-2 with TRBJ2-1; 8 bases fit TRBD1. The J call is in doubt because the DNA end fits TRBJ2-5 better. This CDR3 has 14 residues. CDR1 is LGHNA, CDR2 YNFKEQ, per germline. The CDR3 here is CASSRAGDRETQYF. The DNA of the CDR3 is TGTGCCAGCAGCCGGGCAGGGGACAGGGAGACCCAGTACTTC.

The table lists this clonotype with a few counts. As DNA, the CDR3 is TGTGCCAGCAGTATCGGGGGGGCCGGGCAGTTCTTC. It yields the protein CASSIGGAGQFF. The chain couples TRBV28 to TRBJ2-5, with TRBD2 matching over 8 bases. The J call may be wrong; the DNA end is better matched by TRBJ2-1. The CDR3 loop spans 12 amino acids. Germline CDR1 MDHEN, CDR2 SYDVKM.

This clonotype showed up just a few times. J is TRBJ1-5 and V is TRBV20-1; D unclear. This CDR3 region has 12 residues. CDR1 is DFQATT, CDR2 SNEGSKA, per germline (reference sequence). V was shortened by 1 base and J by 4 bases, with 5 bases between the two germline ends. DNA for the CDR3: TGCAGTGCTAGAGGCAGTAATCAGCCCCAGCATTTT. Protein product: CSARGSNQPQHF.

The chain is built from TRBV12-3 or TRBV12-4 and TRBJ2-5, with TRBD1 identical over 10 bases. V shed 5 bases, J shed 4 bases, and the junction held 4 bases outside the gene matches. The CDR3 loop spans 14 amino acids. The CDR3 DNA sequence: TGTGCCAGCAGTGTCCGGGACAGGGGAGAGACCCAGTACTTC. It translates to CASSVRDRGETQYF.

The V call is TRBV20-1, the J call TRBJ1-1; 9 bases line up with TRBD1. Germline CDR1 and CDR2: DFQATT and SNEGSKA (reference sequence). The J segment lost 1 base and the V segment lost 5 bases, leaving 5 bases of the junction unmatched. The CDR3 loop spans 14 amino acids. The DNA of the CDR3 is TGCAGTGCTCCTCCGGGACAGGGGAACACTGAAGCTTTCTTT. It encodes CSAPPGQGNTEAFF.

The J gene is TRBJ2-5, the V gene TRBV5-6; 8 bases match TRBD1. Gene TRBJ2-7 matches the end of the DNA better, so the J call may be wrong. CDR3 length: 15 amino acids. Germline assignment: CDR1 SGHDT and CDR2 YYEEEE. CDR3: CASKLRGTGAYEQYF. As DNA, the CDR3 is TGTGCCAGCAAATTGAGGGGGACAGGCGCCTACGAGCAGTACTTC.

The chain carries TRBV10-3 and TRBJ1-2; D is unclear. V gave up 3 bases and J gave up 3 bases, with 14 bases separating them. In germline, CDR1 is ENHRY, CDR2 SYGVKD. The CDR3 is 15 residues long. The DNA for the CDR3 is TGTGCCATCAGTGACCGACCGACCCGGGACTATGGCTACACCTTC. Translation: CAISDRPTRDYGYTF.

The rearrangement uses TRBV7-9 and TRBJ2-7, with TRBD2 as a possible D gene (5 bases). V lost 5 bases, J lost 6 bases, and 11 bases lay in between. Per germline, CDR1 SEHNR and CDR2 FQNEAQ (reference sequence). The CDR3 totals 12 residues. As DNA, the CDR3 is TGTGCCAGCAGCCTCCGGGGTCCCGAGCAGTACTTC. Protein product: CASSLRGPEQYF.

The chain uses TRBV7-9 and TRBJ2-1; 11 bases map to TRBD2. Germline V gene data show CDR1 as SEHNR and CDR2 as FQNEAQ (reference sequence). Trimming took 5 bases from V and 1 from J; bases not matched to a gene: 7. The length of the CDR3 is 17 residues. This CDR3 is CASSPTRLAGSYNEQFF. The CDR3 nucleotides read TGTGCCAGCAGCCCGACACGACTAGCGGGATCCTACAATGAGCAGTTCTTC.

The chain couples TRBV30 to TRBJ2-3, with D possibly TRBD1 on 6 matching bases. The CDR3 consists of 15 residues. The V end was cut by 1 base, the J end by 8 bases, with 19 bases between. Germline-derived CDR1 and CDR2 are GTSNPN and SVGIG (reference sequence). The CDR3 here is CAWSGPGTIKGTQYF. The CDR3 DNA is TGTGCCTGGAGTGGTCCCGGGACAATTAAGGGTACGCAGTATTTT.

The chain has TRBV7-2 and TRBJ2-7; D remains unclear. The germline V gene encodes CDR1 SGHTA and CDR2 FQGNSA. The CDR3 loop spans 16 amino acids. V lost 5 bases and J lost 7, with 24 bases in between. In DNA, the CDR3 is TGTGCCAGCAGCCGCGAAAGCCTCTCCTGGTTGGGGGAGCAGTACTTC. It yields the protein CASSRESLSWLGEQYF. The full variable domain, in which reference TRBV7-2 and TRBJ2-7 provide the parts outside the CDR3, is GAGVSQSPSNKVTEKGKDVELRCDPISGHTALYWYRQSLGQGLEFLIYFQGNSAPDKSGLPSDRFSAERTGGSVSTLTIQRTQQEDSAVYLCASSRESLSWLGEQYFGPGTRLTVT.

This clonotype was seen more than once but under ten times. This chain joins TRBV10-3 and TRBJ2-7, with TRBD1 matching 9 bases. V lost 8 bases, J lost 3 bases, and 11 bases stayed unmatched. The CDR3 totals 15 residues. Germline V CDR1 and CDR2: ENHRY, SYGVKD. The CDR3 is CAIGETGTGSYEQYF. DNA of the CDR3: TGTGCCATCGGGGAGACCGGGACAGGGAGCTACGAGCAGTACTTC.

This clonotype was recorded a few times. The V call is TRBV15, the J call TRBJ2-1; tentative D call: TRBD2 (7 bases). This CDR3 region has 16 residues. The V gene's germline CDR1 is LNHNV and CDR2 YYDKDF (reference sequence). With 0 bases removed from V and 4 bases from J, the gap between germline ends came to 13 bases. Here the CDR3 reads CATSRDPGEGYNEQFF. Written as DNA, the CDR3 is TGTGCCACCAGCAGAGATCCAGGGGAGGGGTACAATGAGCAGTTCTTC.

The chain links TRBV29-1 to TRBJ1-5, with 7 nucleotides matching TRBD1. Germline CDR1 reads SQVTM; CDR2 reads ANQGSEA. Losses at the gene ends were 4 bases for V and 3 bases for J; bases not matched to a gene: 6. The CDR3 sequence is 14 residues long. CDR3 DNA: TGCAGCGTTGCTATGACAGGGAACAATCAGCCCCAGCATTTT. Its translation is CSVAMTGNNQPQHF.

This clonotype was seen a few times. The gene calls are TRBV7-2 and TRBJ2-5; no clear D gene. Germline CDR1 SGHTA, CDR2 FQGNSA. The CDR3 contains 13 residues. The V end lost 4 bases, the J end lost 5 bases, and 11 bases lay between the germline ends. CDR3 nucleotides: TGTGCCAGCAGCTCTGGTTCGAGCGAGACCCAGTACTTC. Protein product: CASSSGSSETQYF.

V gene TRBV6-5 combines with J gene TRBJ2-1, with 9 bases aligning to TRBD1. The CDR3 has 15 residues. Germline CDR1 reads MNHEY; CDR2 reads SVGAGI. After removal of 4 bases from V and 8 bases from J, the junction contained 9 bases not matched to a gene. Here the CDR3 reads CASSSAGTGQYEQFF. In DNA, the CDR3 is TGTGCCAGCAGTTCCGCCGGGACAGGGCAGTATGAGCAGTTCTTC.

This clonotype has at least ten counts. V is TRBV7-3 and J is TRBJ2-1, with 7 bases identical to TRBD1. CDR3 size: 13 residues. Germline V gives CDR1 SGHTA, CDR2 FQGTGA. Germline trimming cut 5 bases from V and 9 bases from J; bases unmatched to any gene: 7. The CDR3 bases are TGTGCCAGCAGCCCTTCAGGGGGAGCTGAGCAGTTCTTC. Translating gives CASSPSGGAEQFF.